This TCR beta chain appears in the sequencing data of a study of shared clonotypes between healthy human individuals. Study as a whole: Sampling drew on donors who were a couple of women and three men aged 18 to 49.

Study processing details: Owing to the provision of junction-only sequences devoid of quality scores by immunoSEQ, filtering differed. The repertoire was sequenced with immunoSEQ multiplex PCR; TCRdb's copy has only in-frame clones and lacks some. V, J and clone size were drawn from that table, and D and trimming were deduced from the DNA. Seen here are about 2.3 million clones, around 90% observed once, and the top ten hold around 0.35%. The J segment lost 4 bases and the V segment lost 2 bases, leaving 4 bases of the junction unmatched. In germline, CDR1 is SGHRS, CDR2 YFSETQ. The CDR3 is 14 residues long.

The material sequenced was naive CD4+ T cells from PBMCs. The subset is: CD45RA+ positively selected. The gene calls are TRBV5-1 and TRBJ2-5; TRBD2 agrees at 8 bases. The clonotype comes from a man between 18 and 29 years old in good health. Some clones in this sample may be carry-over from other donors' samples. The CDR3 DNA follows: TGCGCCAGCAGCTTCTCGCTAGCGGGAGAGACCCAGTACTTC. Its protein is CASSFSLAGETQYF.